This T cell receptor (beta chain) was captured by sequencing in a study of CD4 and CD8 cells across lung adenocarcinoma regions. TCRdb re-analysed the PCR reads in MiXCR, keeping a single row per CDR3 protein. The table includes about 12,000 distinct CDR3 sequences, about 50% detected once. The CDR3 totals 14 residues. Deletions cut 6 bases from V and 4 bases from J, with 12 bases between. CDR1 is WNHNN and CDR2 is SYGVQD in the germline V gene (reference sequence). The rearrangement links TRBV10-1 to TRBJ2-2, with D perhaps matching TRBD2 (6 bases). Material: CD8+ T cells from the center of a lung tumor. The sequence was obtained from a female donor with lung adenocarcinoma. The CD4 and CD8 labels of this study may be unreliable. The CDR3 nucleotides read TGCGCCAGCAGCCAACAGGAGGGCACCGGGGAGCTGTTTTTT. Protein sequence: CASSQQEGTGELFF.